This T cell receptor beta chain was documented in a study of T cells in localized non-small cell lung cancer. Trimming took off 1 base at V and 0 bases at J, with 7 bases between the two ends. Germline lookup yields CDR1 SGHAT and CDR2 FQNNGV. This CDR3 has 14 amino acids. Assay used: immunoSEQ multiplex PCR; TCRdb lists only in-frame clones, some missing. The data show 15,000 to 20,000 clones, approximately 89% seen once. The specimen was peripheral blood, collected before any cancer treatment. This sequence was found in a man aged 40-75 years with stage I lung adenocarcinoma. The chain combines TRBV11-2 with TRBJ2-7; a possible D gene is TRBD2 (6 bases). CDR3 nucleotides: TGTGCCAGCAGCTTAGGGGAGGTCTCCTACGAGCAGTACTTC. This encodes CASSLGEVSYEQYF.